A selection of T cell receptor beta chains follows, all from one sample in a study of CD8+ T cells in alopecia areata. The data were produced by immunoSEQ multiplex PCR, yet TCRdb's version contains in-frame clones alone and is incomplete. The data contain approximately 65,000 clones, around 42% of them singletons. The specimen was CD8+ T cells sorted from blood, collected at approximately week 36, from a patient treated with tofacitinib. These receptors all come from a human donor with alopecia areata. CDR3s include the opening cysteine and the closing phenylalanine or tryptophan. Fields, in order: V gene, clone size, J gene, D gene, CDR3 protein, CDR3 DNA. D genes are given only for firm matches. Some rows have no size entry. The others give once, few or many, or a class for an expanded clone.

V: TRBV29-1
size: -
J: TRBJ2-1
D: TRBD2
CDR3: CSVRAGGPNNEQFF
DNA: TGCAGCGTTAGGGCGGGAGGGCCTAACAATGAGCAGTTCTTC

V: TRBV5-1
size: few
J: TRBJ2-7
D: -
CDR3: CASSDAGTSYEQYF
DNA: TGCGCCAGCAGCGACGCCGGGACCTCCTACGAGCAGTACTTC

V: TRBV25-1
size: -
J: TRBJ2-3
D: TRBD2
CDR3: CASSESGLAVPRDTQYF
DNA: TGTGCCAGCAGTGAGTCGGGACTAGCGGTTCCGCGGGATACGCAGTATTTT

V: TRBV29-1
size: -
J: TRBJ2-5
D: -
CDR3: CSVRQELRAQETQYF
DNA: TGCAGCGTTAGGCAGGAACTGCGGGCCCAAGAGACCCAGTACTTC

V: TRBV19
size: -
J: TRBJ2-1
D: TRBD2
CDR3: CASSPRTSGLEQFF
DNA: TGTGCCAGTAGTCCCCGAACTAGCGGACTGGAGCAGTTCTTC

V: TRBV4-2
size: -
J: TRBJ2-7
D: -
CDR3: CASSQVKGSRYEQYF
DNA: TGTGCCAGCAGCCAAGTCAAGGGCAGCCGCTACGAGCAGTACTTC

V: TRBV30
size: -
J: TRBJ2-7
D: -
CDR3: CAWSGHFGYEQYF
DNA: TGTGCCTGGAGTGGCCACTTTGGCTACGAGCAGTACTTC

V: TRBV9
size: -
J: TRBJ2-3
D: -
CDR3: CASSPIHGGTDTQYF
DNA: TGTGCCAGCAGCCCGATTCACGGTGGCACAGATACGCAGTATTTT

V: TRBV5-6
size: -
J: TRBJ2-7
D: -
CDR3: CASSPRRRINYEQYF
DNA: TGTGCCAGCAGCCCCCGGCGGCGGATCAATTACGAGCAGTACTTC

V: TRBV19
size: -
J: TRBJ2-3
D: -
CDR3: CASSPDSGATDTQYF
DNA: TGTGCCAGTAGCCCCGACTCCGGAGCCACAGATACGCAGTATTTT

V: TRBV25-1
size: -
J: TRBJ2-7
D: -
CDR3: CASSTRETTEQYF
DNA: TGTGCCAGCAGTACTCGGGAAACTACCGAGCAGTACTTC

V: TRBV11-2
size: few
J: TRBJ2-3
D: -
CDR3: CASSLEGADTQYF
DNA: TGTGCCAGCAGCTTAGAGGGAGCTGATACGCAGTATTTT

V: TRBV7-8
size: -
J: TRBJ2-7
D: -
CDR3: CASSLENRVHEQYF
DNA: TGTGCCAGCAGCTTAGAGAACAGGGTCCACGAGCAGTACTTC

V: TRBV28
size: few
J: TRBJ1-5
D: TRBD1
CDR3: CASSSFNGTGAAQPQHF
DNA: TGTGCCAGCAGTTCATTCAATGGGACAGGGGCAGCTCAGCCCCAGCATTTT

V: TRBV11-2
size: few
J: TRBJ2-7
D: TRBD2
CDR3: CASSSTSGSWYEQYF
DNA: TGTGCCAGCAGCTCAACTAGCGGGAGTTGGTACGAGCAGTACTTC

V: TRBV27
size: -
J: TRBJ1-1
D: -
CDR3: CASSQGSRRTEAFF
DNA: TGTGCCAGCAGCCAAGGGTCTAGGCGCACTGAAGCTTTCTTT

V: TRBV29-1
size: once
J: TRBJ2-7
D: -
CDR3: CSVPLGDTHEQYF
DNA: TGCAGCGTCCCCCTGGGGGACACCCACGAGCAGTACTTC

V: TRBV7-2
size: -
J: TRBJ1-1
D: -
CDR3: CASSLVVLSTEAFF
DNA: TGTGCCAGCAGCTTAGTTGTCCTCAGCACTGAAGCTTTCTTT

V: TRBV15
size: -
J: TRBJ2-2
D: -
CDR3: CATSDGGTGELFF
DNA: TGTGCCACCAGCGATGGGGGAACCGGGGAGCTGTTTTTT

V: TRBV9
size: -
J: TRBJ2-7
D: -
CDR3: CASSVEGGSYEQYF
DNA: TGTGCCAGCAGCGTAGAAGGCGGGTCCTACGAGCAGTACTTC

V: TRBV5-1
size: -
J: TRBJ2-7
D: -
CDR3: CASSPGTGFSYEQYF
DNA: TGCGCCAGCAGCCCCGGGACTGGCTTCTCCTACGAGCAGTACTTC

V: TRBV10-3
size: few
J: TRBJ2-7
D: TRBD2
CDR3: CAISASSGRAESYEQYF
DNA: TGTGCCATCAGTGCGTCTAGCGGGAGGGCCGAGTCCTACGAGCAGTACTTC

V: TRBV2
size: -
J: TRBJ1-1
D: TRBD1
CDR3: CASSQGQGRTEAFF
DNA: TGTGCCAGCAGCCAAGGACAGGGGAGGACTGAAGCTTTCTTT

V: TRBV6-4
size: medium-sized
J: TRBJ1-2
D: -
CDR3: CSSRTRSRQSFYGYTF
DNA: TGTTCCTCCCGAACAAGATCCAGGCAATCTTTCTATGGCTACACCTTC

V: TRBV30
size: few
J: TRBJ2-7
D: TRBD1
CDR3: CAWDRGTAYEQYF
DNA: TGTGCCTGGGACAGGGGTACGGCCTACGAGCAGTACTTC

V: TRBV5-4
size: few
J: TRBJ2-3
D: TRBD2
CDR3: CASSRRASRGRTDTQYF
DNA: TGTGCCAGCAGCCGACGGGCCTCCCGCGGGAGAACAGATACGCAGTATTTT

V: TRBV29-1
size: -
J: TRBJ1-2
D: -
CDR3: CSVVMFGSEGGYTF
DNA: TGCAGCGTTGTAATGTTTGGTAGCGAGGGAGGCTACACCTTC

V: TRBV4-2
size: -
J: TRBJ1-5
D: -
CDR3: CASSQEIGQLNQPQHF
DNA: TGTGCCAGCAGCCAAGAAATTGGGCAGCTCAATCAGCCCCAGCATTTT

V: TRBV25-1
size: -
J: TRBJ2-7
D: -
CDR3: CASSPQGYEQYF
DNA: TGTGCCAGCAGTCCCCAGGGCTACGAGCAGTACTTC

V: TRBV5-1
size: few
J: TRBJ2-3
D: TRBD1
CDR3: CASSSRTGGIDTQYF
DNA: TGCGCCAGCAGCTCGCGGACAGGGGGTATAGATACGCAGTATTTT

V: TRBV10-3
size: few
J: TRBJ2-7
D: -
CDR3: CAISEPGDTYEQYF
DNA: TGTGCCATCAGTGAGCCAGGGGATACCTACGAGCAGTACTTC

V: TRBV5-1
size: -
J: TRBJ2-1
D: -
CDR3: CASSWEDEQFF
DNA: TGCGCCAGCAGCTGGGAGGATGAGCAGTTCTTC

V: TRBV29-1
size: few
J: TRBJ2-2
D: -
CDR3: CSAFEIGELFF
DNA: TGCAGCGCCTTTGAGATCGGGGAGCTGTTTTTT

V: TRBV6-7
size: few
J: TRBJ2-3
D: TRBD2
CDR3: CASSRLAGVGDTQYF
DNA: TGTGCCAGCAGCCGACTAGCGGGAGTAGGAGATACGCAGTATTTT

V: TRBV9
size: few
J: TRBJ1-2
D: -
CDR3: CASSLSTGWGYGYTF
DNA: TGTGCCAGCAGCCTATCGACAGGCTGGGGCTATGGCTACACCTTC

V: TRBV9
size: few
J: TRBJ2-5
D: -
CDR3: CASSLVGDTGETQYF
DNA: TGTGCCAGCAGCCTAGTGGGGGACACCGGAGAGACCCAGTACTTC

V: TRBV7-9
size: -
J: TRBJ2-1
D: TRBD2
CDR3: CASSFPTSGLGSYNEQFF
DNA: TGTGCCAGCAGCTTTCCGACTAGCGGGTTAGGGTCCTACAATGAGCAGTTCTTC

V: TRBV28
size: -
J: TRBJ1-1
D: -
CDR3: CASSLTVPWGEAFF
DNA: TGTGCCAGCAGTTTAACAGTCCCGTGGGGGGAAGCTTTCTTT

V: TRBV9
size: -
J: TRBJ1-3
D: -
CDR3: CASSWDSGNTIYF
DNA: TGTGCCAGCAGCTGGGACTCGGGAAACACCATATATTTT

V: TRBV7-9
size: few
J: TRBJ1-4
D: -
CDR3: CASSLRRGQLFF
DNA: TGTGCCAGCAGCTTACGCCGTGGGCAACTGTTTTTT

V: TRBV29-1
size: few
J: TRBJ2-6
D: -
CDR3: CSVEEYILGAAGANVLTF
DNA: TGCAGCGTTGAAGAATACATTCTAGGGGCTGCTGGGGCCAACGTCCTGACTTTC

V: TRBV27
size: few
J: TRBJ2-7
D: -
CDR3: CASSFRRPPYEQYF
DNA: TGTGCCAGCAGTTTCCGGCGCCCCCCCTACGAGCAGTACTTC

V: TRBV29-1
size: -
J: TRBJ1-1
D: -
CDR3: CSVWSGVVGTEAFF
DNA: TGCAGCGTTTGGTCAGGGGTTGTAGGGACTGAAGCTTTCTTT

V: TRBV6-1
size: -
J: TRBJ2-5
D: TRBD2
CDR3: CASRAGRETQYF
DNA: TGTGCCAGCAGAGCGGGGAGGGAGACCCAGTACTTC

V: TRBV29-1
size: -
J: TRBJ2-1
D: TRBD2
CDR3: CSAPWRGIYNEQFF
DNA: TGCAGCGCCCCGTGGCGGGGGATATACAATGAGCAGTTCTTC

V: TRBV28
size: few
J: TRBJ2-5
D: TRBD1
CDR3: CASRGQGGETQYF
DNA: TGTGCCAGCAGGGGACAGGGTGGAGAGACCCAGTACTTC

V: TRBV28
size: once
J: TRBJ2-1
D: TRBD2
CDR3: CASTRLAGANEQFF
DNA: TGTGCCAGCACCCGACTAGCGGGAGCCAATGAGCAGTTCTTC

V: TRBV19
size: few
J: TRBJ1-1
D: -
CDR3: CASHSHTEAFF
DNA: TGTGCCAGTCACAGCCACACTGAAGCTTTCTTT

V: TRBV11-2
size: few
J: TRBJ2-6
D: -
CDR3: CASSSSSRGPGANVLTF
DNA: TGTGCCAGCAGCTCCTCGAGTAGGGGCCCTGGGGCCAACGTCCTGACTTTC

V: TRBV4-1
size: -
J: TRBJ2-1
D: TRBD2
CDR3: CASSQRGLAGNEQFF
DNA: TGCGCCAGCAGCCAGAGGGGACTAGCAGGTAATGAGCAGTTCTTC

V: TRBV10-3
size: -
J: TRBJ1-1
D: -
CDR3: CAIQGVNTEAFF
DNA: TGTGCCATCCAGGGTGTGAACACTGAAGCTTTCTTT

V: TRBV11-2
size: -
J: TRBJ2-7
D: -
CDR3: CASSFEFYYEQYF
DNA: TGTGCCAGCAGCTTTGAGTTCTACTACGAGCAGTACTTC

V: TRBV15
size: -
J: TRBJ2-2
D: -
CDR3: CATSRDGSFRELFF
DNA: TGTGCCACCAGCAGAGACGGTAGCTTCCGGGAGCTGTTTTTT

V: TRBV9
size: once
J: TRBJ1-1
D: -
CDR3: CASSAGANTEAFF
DNA: TGTGCCAGCAGCGCCGGAGCTAACACTGAAGCTTTCTTT